One and the same sample provided the 25 T cell receptor beta chains below, sequenced in a study of neurological immune-mediated disorders. TCRdb reprocessed the 5' RACE reads with MiXCR, giving one entry per CDR3 protein. The table shows roughly 80,000 distinct CDR3 sequences, with about 9.7% occurring only once. The material sequenced was PBMCs. These receptors were collected from a man aged 50 to 59 in good health.

The chain recombines TRBV7-9 with TRBJ2-3, with 7 bases that match TRBD2. The junction had 8 bases not matched to a gene; V was cut back by 6 bases and J by 5 bases. Germline V gene lookup returns CDR1 SEHNR and CDR2 FQNEAQ (reference sequence). The CDR3 has 14 amino acids. This chain's CDR3 is CASSLDTGGDTQYF. CDR3 DNA: TGTGCCAGCAGTCTGGACACGGGGGGAGATACGCAGTATTTT.

This clonotype occurred many times. The V call is TRBV3-1, the J call TRBJ2-3; 10 bases line up with TRBD2. V was pared by 4 bases and J by 6 bases, with 10 bases of the junction left unmatched. CDR1 LGHDT and CDR2 YNNKEL come from the germline V gene (reference sequence). The CDR3 loop spans 16 amino acids. The CDR3 sequence is CASSPRTSGAGDTQYF. The DNA for the CDR3 is TGTGCCAGCAGCCCACGGACTAGCGGCGCAGGGGATACGCAGTATTTT.

This clonotype was found many times. The gene calls are TRBV9 and TRBJ2-5; maybe TRBD2 (6 bases). Germline CDR1 is SGDLS and CDR2 is YYNGEE. Trimming took off 2 bases at V and 4 bases at J, with 12 bases between the two ends. The CDR3 totals 14 residues. The CDR3 reads CASSVGGMAETQYF. CDR3 DNA: TGTGCCAGCAGCGTCGGGGGTATGGCAGAGACCCAGTACTTC.

Note on this clonotype: The DNA is omitted, as the CDR3 cannot be located on it reliably, and the CDR3 follows TCRdb's listing. The chain joins TRBV21-1 to TRBJ1-5. TRBV21-1 is listed as a pseudogene. The CDR3 region is 23 residues in length, termini included. CDR3 sequence: CASSKREGSYEQYFGPGNQPQHF.

This clonotype was found many times. The rearrangement uses TRBV5-1 and TRBJ2-7; D might be TRBD2 (5 bases). There are 14 residues in the CDR3. CDR1 and CDR2 from the germline V gene are SGHRS and YFSETQ. Trimming removed 3 bases from V and 2 bases from J, with 12 bases in between. The CDR3 is CASSSFPGTYEQYF. DNA of the CDR3: TGCGCCAGCAGCTCGTTCCCGGGGACCTACGAGCAGTACTTC. The whole variable domain, remainder taken from reference TRBV5-1 and TRBJ2-7, is KAGVTQTPRYLIKTRGQQVTLSCSPISGHRSVSWYQQTPGQGLQFLFEYFSETQRNKGNFPGRFSGRQFSNSRSEMNVSTLELGDSALYLCASSSFPGTYEQYFGPGTRLTVT.

This clonotype was found many times. V and J are TRBV12-3 or TRBV12-4 and TRBJ2-3, with D hard to call. Trimming pared 4 bases from V and 5 bases from J, leaving 25 bases between. The CDR3 loop spans 18 amino acids. As DNA, the CDR3 is TGTGCCAGCAGTTACAAGTTTTTTGGGGTAGCAGGTAGAGATACGCAGTATTTT. Amino acid sequence: CASSYKFFGVAGRDTQYF.

This clonotype was detected many times. The V call is TRBV20-1, the J call TRBJ1-2, with 8 positions matching TRBD1. The CDR3 consists of 15 residues. The V and J ends lost 0 bases and 4 bases, in that order; junction bases with no gene match: 7. CDR1 and CDR2 (germline): DFQATT, SNEGSKA (reference sequence). CDR3 in amino acids: CSARDRGQELYGYTF. The CDR3 region has the DNA TGCAGTGCTAGAGATAGGGGACAGGAACTCTATGGCTACACCTTC.

This clonotype has a count of ten or more. This chain joins TRBV9 and TRBJ2-1, with D perhaps TRBD1 (5 bases). The CDR3 is 14 residues long. Deletions cut 3 bases from V and 1 base from J, with 8 bases between. The germline gives CDR1 SGDLS, CDR2 YYNGEE. Written as DNA, the CDR3 is TGTGCCAGCAGCGGGGGCCCTTCCTACAATGAGCAGTTCTTC. It codes for CASSGGPSYNEQFF.

The rearrangement links TRBV5-1 to TRBJ2-7; 13 nucleotides match TRBD2. The length of the CDR3 is 16 residues. V shed 5 bases and J 2 bases; nucleotides not matched to a gene: 7. Germline V gene sequence: CDR1 SGHRS, CDR2 YFSETQ. This CDR3 reads CASRTSGRASAYEQYF. DNA for the CDR3: TGCGCCAGCAGAACTAGCGGGAGGGCCTCAGCCTACGAGCAGTACTTC. Filled out from reference TRBV5-1 and TRBJ2-7, the complete variable domain reads KAGVTQTPRYLIKTRGQQVTLSCSPISGHRSVSWYQQTPGQGLQFLFEYFSETQRNKGNFPGRFSGRQFSNSRSEMNVSTLELGDSALYLCASRTSGRASAYEQYFGPGTRLTVT.

This clonotype was recorded a few times. The V and J genes are TRBV7-3 and TRBJ2-3; D gene unclear. Germline V gives CDR1 SGHTA, CDR2 FQGTGA. This CDR3 has 13 amino acids. The V and J ends lost 6 bases and 4 bases respectively, with 11 bases between them. CDR3 sequence reads: CASRVTNADTQYF. The CDR3 coding sequence is TGTGCCAGCAGGGTAACTAATGCAGATACGCAGTATTTT.

This clonotype has a count of ten or more. This chain links TRBV5-5 with TRBJ1-1, with D perhaps matching TRBD1 (5 bases). Per the germline V gene, CDR1 is SGHKS and CDR2 is YYEKEE (reference sequence). The CDR3 runs 16 residues. Trimming took 1 base from V and 0 from J, leaving 13 bases between them. Written as DNA, the CDR3 is TGTGCCAGCAGCTTGTTCCTTGGGGGGATGAACACTGAAGCTTTCTTT. Its translation is CASSLFLGGMNTEAFF.

The chain links TRBV6-5 to TRBJ2-7, with 12 bases aligning to TRBD1. The CDR3 runs to 15 residues. V shed 6 bases, J shed 3 bases, and the junction held 6 bases outside the gene matches. Germline-derived CDR1 and CDR2 are MNHEY and SVGAGI. For the CDR3, the DNA is TGTGCCAGCAGCCGGGACAGGGGGCATCTCTACGAGCAGTACTTC. Translated, it gives CASSRDRGHLYEQYF.

The sample holds many counts of this clonotype. This chain joins TRBV7-6 and TRBJ2-5, with TRBD2 matching 13 bases. J gave up 4 bases and V 4 bases, and 6 bases lay outside the gene matches. The V gene's germline CDR1 is SGHVS and CDR2 FNYEAQ. CDR3 length: 16 amino acids. The CDR3 DNA is TGTGCCAGCAGCTCCGGACTAGCGGGAGAAGCAGAGACCCAGTACTTC. Its protein product is CASSSGLAGEAETQYF.

At least ten counts were recorded for this clonotype. The chain uses TRBV5-1 and TRBJ2-5; 9 bases are shared with TRBD1. The CDR3 is made up of 16 amino acids. From germline, CDR1 is SGHRS and CDR2 YFSETQ. The V gene end was trimmed by 1 base and the J gene end by 5 bases; junction bases not matched to a gene: 9. The chain's CDR3 is CASSLPGTGIWETQYF. The CDR3 nucleotides are TGCGCCAGCAGCTTGCCCGGGACAGGGATATGGGAGACCCAGTACTTC.

Only a few counts were recorded for this clonotype. The J gene is TRBJ1-2, the V gene TRBV12-3 or TRBV12-4; D is unclear. CDR3 size: 12 residues. V was trimmed by 6 bases and J by 1 base, leaving 6 bases between them. The CDR3 protein is CASSQINYGYTF. The DNA for the CDR3 is TGTGCCAGCAGCCAGATTAACTATGGCTACACCTTC.

This clonotype appeared many times. The chain carries TRBV11-2 and TRBJ2-5; a possible D gene is TRBD2 (5 bases). V was shortened by 5 bases and J by 4 bases, with 17 bases between the two germline ends. The CDR3 runs 15 residues. From germline, CDR1 is SGHAT and CDR2 FQNNGV. The CDR3 coding sequence is TGTGCCAGCAGCCAATGGACTGAGGCCCCAGAGACCCAGTACTTC. This gives the protein CASSQWTEAPETQYF. Drawing the rest from reference TRBV11-2 and TRBJ2-5, the complete variable domain is EAGVAQSPRYKIIEKRQSVAFWCNPISGHATLYWYQQILGQGPKLLIQFQNNGVVDDSQLPKDRFSAERLKGVDSTLKIQPAKLEDSAVYLCASSQWTEAPETQYFGPGTRLLVL.

The rearrangement links TRBV12-3 or TRBV12-4 to TRBJ2-7; D possibly corresponds to TRBD1 (5 bases). V was cut by 6 bases and J by 2 bases, with 14 bases left in between. The CDR3 covers 14 residues. The CDR3 coding sequence is TGTGCCAGCAGAGCAGGACATCTCACCTACGAGCAGTACTTC. Residues: CASRAGHLTYEQYF.

This clonotype was observed at least ten times. The chain joins TRBV28 to TRBJ2-5, with a possible D match to TRBD1 (5 bases). CDR3 size: 13 residues. V shed 4 bases and J shed 6 bases, with 12 bases lying between them. Germline V gene sequence: CDR1 MDHEN, CDR2 SYDVKM. The CDR3 nucleotides are TGTGCCAGCAGTTCCTCAGTGGGGCAGACCCAGTACTTC. Its protein product is CASSSSVGQTQYF.

This clonotype appeared many times. J is TRBJ2-5 and V is TRBV5-4, with unresolved D. The CDR3 is 14 amino acids. Trimming removed 0 bases from V and 1 base from J, with 7 bases in between. Germline V gene sequence: CDR1 SGHNT, CDR2 YYREEE (reference sequence). The CDR3 DNA reads as TGTGCCAGCAGCTTGGCGAGCAGCCAAGAGACCCAGTACTTC. Translating it yields CASSLASSQETQYF.

This clonotype occurred many times. The chain recombines TRBV5-1 with TRBJ1-4; no clear D gene. The germline V gene has CDR1 SGHRS and CDR2 YFSETQ. Between the trimmed V and J ends, which lost 1 base and 6 bases, there was a span of 10 bases. The CDR3 spans 14 residues. CDR3 in DNA: TGCGCCAGCAGCTTGTCTGGGAGGGATGAAAAACTGTTTTTT. It specifies CASSLSGRDEKLFF.

This clonotype was observed at least ten times. The chain carries TRBV28 and TRBJ1-4; the D is unclear. The V end lost 4 bases, the J end lost 5 bases, and 8 bases lay between the germline ends. The CDR3 is made up of 13 amino acids. Looked up from germline, CDR1 is MDHEN and CDR2 is SYDVKM. The CDR3 sequence is CASSSGQNEKLFF. As DNA, the CDR3 is TGTGCCAGCAGTTCGGGCCAGAATGAAAAACTGTTTTTT.

Note on this clonotype: This may arise from a read error, as a much more abundant clone is one base away. V and J are TRBV5-5 and TRBJ2-7; D is unclear. Deletions cut 4 bases from V and 2 bases from J, with 7 bases between. Germline V gives CDR1 SGHKS, CDR2 YYEKEE (reference sequence). CDR3 length: 12 residues. The CDR3: CASSPWPYEQYF. DNA for the CDR3: TGTGCCAGCAGCCCCTGGCCCTACGAGCAGTACTTC.

For this clonotype: An end of the junction differs from the germline gene, which may be a read error. The V call is TRBV5-1, the J call TRBJ2-1; 7 nucleotides agree with TRBD1. This CDR3 is built from 16 residues. The germline CDR1 and CDR2 sequences are SGHRS and YFSETQ. CDR3 region: CPSSPASRDRDNEQFF. The CDR3 coding sequence is TGCCCCAGCAGTCCTGCATCCCGGGACAGAGACAATGAGCAGTTCTTC.

The table lists this clonotype with many counts. The chain carries TRBV20-1 and TRBJ1-5; D not certain. This CDR3 has 11 amino acids. Per the germline V gene, CDR1 is DFQATT and CDR2 is SNEGSKA (reference sequence). Trimming cost V 3 bases and J 3 bases, with 3 bases left between them. Written as DNA, the CDR3 is TGCAGTGCTAGGTCCAATCAGCCCCAGCATTTT. This encodes CSARSNQPQHF.

This clonotype was counted at least ten times. The chain combines TRBV12-3 or TRBV12-4 with TRBJ1-1; weak D call: TRBD1 (6 bases). With 7 bases removed from V and 4 bases from J, the gap between germline ends came to 19 bases. The CDR3 is 15 residues long. As DNA, the CDR3 is TGTGCCAGCACCGCAGGCCCGGGGGCATTCACTGAAGCTTTCTTT. Protein sequence: CASTAGPGAFTEAFF.